This T cell receptor (beta chain) was sequenced for a study of blood T cells in healthy people across ages. The use of a sample-barcoded 5' primer and a J-beta primer mix characterized a second PCR of about 6 to 11 cycles. Through a template-switch adaptor with 12 random nucleotides, each cDNA molecule received a tag. TCRdb re-called the 5' RACE reads with MiXCR, one entry per CDR3 protein. The sample includes about 970,000 distinct CDR3 sequences, roughly 51% of them seen just once. Each sample had at least 7 million PBMCs isolated. Germline V gene lookup returns CDR1 DFQATT and CDR2 SNEGSKA (reference sequence). V was clipped by 3 bases and J by 5 bases, with 34 bases between them. The CDR3 loop spans 20 amino acids.

This chain connects TRBV20-1 to TRBJ2-5, with D perhaps given as TRBD1 or TRBD2 (5 bases each). The sequencing sample was made of blood. This sequence originates from a woman aged 60-70 years in good health. The CDR3 is CSASSWNALGREFSEETQYF. CDR3 in DNA: TGCAGTGCTAGTAGTTGGAACGCCTTGGGACGAGAATTTTCGGAGGAGACCCAGTACTTC.